This is a list of T cell receptor beta chains from one sample in a study of shared clonotypes between healthy human individuals. Sequencing was performed with immunoSEQ multiplex PCR; in TCRdb, only in-frame clones are kept and a portion is missing. The table records over a million clones, 70% to 80% of them present only once. The sample comprised memory CD4+ T cells from PBMCs. These receptors were taken from a man between 18 and 35 years old in good health. Some clones in this sample may be carry-over from other donors' samples. The CDR3 runs from the conserved cysteine through the conserved F or W. Clone size is shown for a subset of rows, as once, few, many or a class of expanded clone.

CDR3 length: 15; V gene: TRBV5-4; clone size: .; CDR3 protein: CASSLKGNPGYGYTF
CDR3 length: 15; V gene: TRBV7-9; clone size: .; CDR3 protein: CASSFWTAMNTEAFF
CDR3 length: 13; V gene: TRBV11-3; clone size: few; CDR3 protein: CASSLVYDREQFF
CDR3 length: 15; V gene: TRBV13; clone size: few; CDR3 protein: CASSLGPRSLIEAFF
CDR3 length: 12; V gene: TRBV12-5; clone size: .; CDR3 protein: CASGSPDDTQYF
CDR3 length: 16; V gene: TRBV27; clone size: .; CDR3 protein: CASSAQGAHLNTEAFF
CDR3 length: 14; V gene: TRBV9; clone size: few; CDR3 protein: CASSFRTGETEQYF
CDR3 length: 15; V gene: TRBV5-1; clone size: once; CDR3 protein: CASSPGSLVTDTQYF
CDR3 length: 16; V gene: TRBV11-2; clone size: .; CDR3 protein: CASSLDGGFSGNTIYF
CDR3 length: 13; V gene: TRBV28; clone size: .; CDR3 protein: CATLPGGLNEQYF
CDR3 length: 15; V gene: TRBV5-1; clone size: .; CDR3 protein: CASRTGQAITDTQYF
CDR3 length: 17; V gene: TRBV2; clone size: .; CDR3 protein: CASSEEGIGLRTNEQFF
CDR3 length: 14; V gene: TRBV9; clone size: .; CDR3 protein: CASSVMAGTYEQYF
CDR3 length: 13; V gene: TRBV11-2; clone size: .; CDR3 protein: CASSSRGGTRVDF
CDR3 length: 18; V gene: TRBV29-1; clone size: .; CDR3 protein: CSVEAPPRGAVRIHGYTF
CDR3 length: 12; V gene: TRBV14; clone size: .; CDR3 protein: CASSQDRAEAFF
CDR3 length: 14; V gene: TRBV6-5; clone size: once; CDR3 protein: CASSRSTGNYGYTF
CDR3 length: 13; V gene: TRBV10-2; clone size: once; CDR3 protein: CASSEIPAGEQYF
CDR3 length: 13; V gene: TRBV11-2; clone size: .; CDR3 protein: CASSLTSGGGYTF
CDR3 length: 16; V gene: TRBV6-1; clone size: once; CDR3 protein: CASSEYRTARYNEQFF